The present T cell receptor beta chain was sequenced within a study of blood T cell repertoires in COVID-19. Assay: immunoSEQ multiplex PCR; the TCRdb copy retains only in-frame clones and omits some. The sample includes roughly 280,000 clones, roughly 80% of them seen just once. Trimming cost V 1 base and J 6 bases; bases outside gene matches: 12. Germline-derived CDR1 and CDR2 are SNHLY and FYNNEI. There are 17 residues in the CDR3. The sequencing input was peripheral blood. The V call is TRBV2, the J call TRBJ1-1; 9 bases are a match to TRBD1. This receptor was taken from a man between 60 and 70 years old who had recovered from COVID-19. The CDR3 DNA is TGTGCCAGCAGTGAAGTCGGGACAGGGATACAGACTTCTGAAGCTTTCTTT. It codes for CASSEVGTGIQTSEAFF.